This entry describes one TCR beta chain. The protocol was immunoSEQ multiplex PCR, while the TCRdb copy is restricted to in-frame clones and leaves out a portion. This sample yields almost 400,000 clones, of which 88% are seen a single time; 0.97% belongs to the top ten. There are 15 residues in the CDR3. With 4 bases clipped from V and 2 bases from J, the junction kept 6 bases outside the gene matches. Per germline, CDR1 WSHSY and CDR2 SAAADI. The study drew participants aged about 18 to 95 years from 20 to 30 US areas. Cohorts were determined from participant-reported clinical history. These data belong to a study of blood T cell repertoires in COVID-19. Overall study: The origin of the acute and convalescent COVID-19 samples was the United States, Italy and Spain. T cells, B-cell-depleted T cells, or PBMCs provided the cDNA or gDNA that served as material.

This clonotype was obtained from a woman aged 25 to 39 with acute COVID-19. This sequence joins TRBV10-2 and TRBJ1-2, with 8 positions matching TRBD1. Material: PBMCs or T cells enriched from blood (not recorded which). The CDR3 DNA reads as TGCGCCAGCAGTGTTACCGGACAGGGAAACTATGGCTACACCTTC. Amino acids: CASSVTGQGNYGYTF.